This is a list of T cell receptor beta chains from one sample in a study of cytomegalovirus exposure and HLA in healthy donors. Measured with immunoSEQ multiplex PCR; TCRdb has only the in-frame clones, and not every one. The sample lists tens of thousands of clones, 80% occurring once. Sequencing was carried out using PBMCs. The receptors stem from a male donor in good health and CMV-seronegative. The CDR3 runs from the conserved cysteine through the conserved F or W. A D gene is named only where the DNA matches it firmly. Clone size, where shown, is once, few, many, or a class for clones that have expanded.

clone size	D gene	V gene	J gene	CDR3 DNA	CDR3 protein
NA	NA	TRBV5-1	TRBJ1-2	TGCGCCAGCAGCCGCGGTGACAGAGAATATGGCTACACCTTC	CASSRGDREYGYTF
NA	NA	TRBV9	TRBJ2-5	TGTGCCAGCAGCGTAGGGGCAGAGCAAGAGACCCAGTACTTC	CASSVGAEQETQYF
NA	TRBD2	TRBV2	TRBJ2-3	TGTGCCAGCAGTTACCTTAGCGGGGTGGCAGATACGCAGTATTTT	CASSYLSGVADTQYF
few	NA	TRBV19	TRBJ2-7	TGTGCCACCTATGAAGACAACGAGCAGTACTTC	CATYEDNEQYF
NA	NA	TRBV7-3	TRBJ1-2	TGTGCCAGCAGCCGAGACGGCGGCTATGGCTACACCTTC	CASSRDGGYGYTF
NA	NA	TRBV30	TRBJ2-7	TGTGCCTGGAGTTTTGGACCAGGGTCCTACGAGCAGTACTTC	CAWSFGPGSYEQYF
NA	NA	TRBV7-8	TRBJ2-6	TGTGCCAGCAGCTTAAGAGGACTGACCTCTGGGGCCAACGTCCTGACTTTC	CASSLRGLTSGANVLTF
NA	NA	TRBV14	TRBJ2-5	TGTGCCAGCAGCCAAATTTCGGGTCCCCAAGAGACCCAGTACTTC	CASSQISGPQETQYF
NA	NA	TRBV7-9	TRBJ2-7	TGTGCCAGCAGCCTATCTTACAGAGGGGGTTCCCACGAGCAGTACTTC	CASSLSYRGGSHEQYF
NA	NA	TRBV7-8	TRBJ2-5	TGTGCCAGCAGCCGAAATAGGGGACAAGAGACCCAGTACTTC	CASSRNRGQETQYF
NA	TRBD2	TRBV9	TRBJ2-2	TGTGCCAGCAGCGTTACTAGCGGGGGGGCCCCCGGGGAGCTGTTTTTT	CASSVTSGGAPGELFF
NA	TRBD1	TRBV29-1	TRBJ1-2	TGCAGCGTTCGGACAGGGAGGGATGGCTACACCTTC	CSVRTGRDGYTF
NA	NA	TRBV30	TRBJ1-1	TGTGCCTGGAGTGTCGACAGCCACACTGAAGCTTTCTTT	CAWSVDSHTEAFF
NA	TRBD1	TRBV5-1	TRBJ2-7	TGCGCCAGCAGTTCGGGACAGGGGGCGAGCGAGCAGTACTTC	CASSSGQGASEQYF
NA	TRBD1	TRBV2	TRBJ2-7	TGTGCCAGCAGCGAACCGGGACAGGGGTGGGACGAGCAGTACTTC	CASSEPGQGWDEQYF
NA	TRBD2	TRBV29-1	TRBJ2-1	TGCAGCGTTACCTGGGGCGGGGGGGCCGATGAGCAGTTCTTC	CSVTWGGGADEQFF
once	TRBD1	TRBV11-2	TRBJ1-2	TGTGCCAGCAGCTTATCCCAGGGGGATGGCTACACCTTC	CASSLSQGDGYTF
NA	TRBD1	TRBV10-3	TRBJ2-3	TGTGCCATCAGTGGGACAGGGGGGACAGATACGCAGTATTTT	CAISGTGGTDTQYF
NA	NA	TRBV13	TRBJ1-5	TGTGCCAGCAGCTTAGGACGGTTTGATCAACCCCAGCATTTT	CASSLGRFDQPQHF
few	NA	TRBV4-3	TRBJ2-4	TGCGCCAGCAGCCAAGTTGGAGGGGCCAAAAACATTCAGTACTTC	CASSQVGGAKNIQYF
NA	TRBD1	TRBV7-9	TRBJ1-3	TGTGCCAGCAGCCCCCCGGACAGGGGCCTCCCTTCTGGAAACACCATATATTTT	CASSPPDRGLPSGNTIYF
NA	NA	TRBV2	TRBJ2-2	TGTGCCAGCAGTGGTCCCAGGGTTCCGGAGGAGCTGTTTTTT	CASSGPRVPEELFF
NA	NA	TRBV7-8	TRBJ1-6	TGTGCCAGCAGTCTGAGGGGGAGCTCCTATAATTCACCCCTCCACTTT	CASSLRGSSYNSPLHF
NA	TRBD1	TRBV6-6	TRBJ2-7	TGTGCCAGCAGTTACTTTCCGGGACAGGGGTACGAGCAGTACTTC	CASSYFPGQGYEQYF
NA	NA	TRBV5-6	TRBJ1-3	TGTGCCAGCAGCAAACAGGGACGAAGCTCTGGAAACACCATATATTTT	CASSKQGRSSGNTIYF
NA	NA	TRBV5-1	TRBJ1-4	TGCGCCAGCACCACAGGGCCAACTAATGAAAAACTGTTTTTT	CASTTGPTNEKLFF
NA	NA	TRBV7-8	TRBJ1-1	TGTGCCAGCAGCTTAAAGGGAGGAACTGAAGCTTTCTTT	CASSLKGGTEAFF
NA	TRBD2	TRBV7-3	TRBJ2-1	TGTGCCAGCAGCTGGACTAGCGGGGGGTCCTCCCGCTCCTACAATGAGCAGTTCTTC	CASSWTSGGSSRSYNEQFF
NA	NA	TRBV7-2	TRBJ2-1	TGTGCCACCTCGCCAAGGGGACTTCACAATGAGCAGTTCTTC	CATSPRGLHNEQFF
NA	TRBD2	TRBV2	TRBJ2-1	TGTGCCAGCAACGTGGCGGGGGGGCGAAGGATACACAATGAGCAGTTCTTC	CASNVAGGRRIHNEQFF
NA	TRBD2	TRBV7-9	TRBJ2-7	TGTGCCAGCAGGCCTAGCGGGGGGAGCTCCTACGAGCAGTACTTC	CASRPSGGSSYEQYF
once	NA	TRBV21-1	TRBJ2-3	TGTGCCAGCAGCGGGGTAGCGGGGCGAAGCACAGATACGCAGTATTTT	CASSGVAGRSTDTQYF
few	TRBD1	TRBV12-5	TRBJ1-2	TGTGCTAGTGTCCCACAGGGGACGGCCTATGGCTACACCTTC	CASVPQGTAYGYTF
few	TRBD1	TRBV10-3	TRBJ1-4	TGTGCCATCAGTGGGACAGGGGAATCGAATGAAAAACTGTTTTTT	CAISGTGESNEKLFF
NA	NA	TRBV29-1	TRBJ2-1	TGCAGCGTAACCACCTGGGCGGGCAATGAGCAGTTCTTC	CSVTTWAGNEQFF
NA	TRBD2	TRBV6-5	TRBJ2-1	TGTGCCAGCAGTTACTCAAAGGCGGGGGCCTACAATGAGCAGTTCTTC	CASSYSKAGAYNEQFF
NA	TRBD2	TRBV11-1	TRBJ2-7	TGTGCCAGCAGCAGCAGGGCGGGGCGGGAGTACGAGCAGTACTTC	CASSSRAGREYEQYF
once	TRBD1	TRBV11-2	TRBJ1-1	TGTGCCAGCAGCTTAGACAGACAGGGTAGTACTGAAGCTTTCTTT	CASSLDRQGSTEAFF
NA	TRBD2	TRBV7-9	TRBJ2-6	TGTGCCAGCAGCCAATCTAGCGGGACTGGGGCCAACGTCCTGACTTTC	CASSQSSGTGANVLTF
NA	NA	TRBV15	TRBJ1-3	TGTGCCACCAGCAGAGATTTAAGCAGAGCGGAAAACACCATATATTTT	CATSRDLSRAENTIYF
few	NA	TRBV30	TRBJ2-7	TGTGCCTGGACGACAACCTACGAGCAGTACTTC	CAWTTTYEQYF
few	NA	TRBV7-2	TRBJ1-1	TGTGCCAGCAGCCTACAAGGGGACACTGAAGCTTTCTTT	CASSLQGDTEAFF
NA	TRBD2	TRBV5-6	TRBJ2-5	TGTGCCAGCAGCTCCATTTATAGCGGGGGCCTGCAAGAGACCCAGTACTTC	CASSSIYSGGLQETQYF
NA	TRBD1	TRBV2	TRBJ1-5	TGTGCCAGCAGTACAGGGGGCGGGCAGCCCCAGCATTTT	CASSTGGGQPQHF
NA	NA	TRBV4-3	TRBJ2-7	TGCGCCAGCAGCCAAGTCGGAGACGGTTCCTACGAGCAGTACTTC	CASSQVGDGSYEQYF
NA	TRBD1	TRBV6-5	TRBJ1-1	TGTGCCAGCCTCCCCGAGGACAGGGAGAACACTGAAGCTTTCTTT	CASLPEDRENTEAFF
NA	NA	TRBV11-2	TRBJ2-7	TGTGCCAGCAGCTTGGGGCCCAGGCAGGGCTCCTACGAGCAGTACTTC	CASSLGPRQGSYEQYF
once	TRBD2	TRBV10-3	TRBJ2-7	TGTGCCACGGCGGGCGCGGGGGGGCCCCGCGAGCAGTACTTC	CATAGAGGPREQYF
NA	TRBD2	TRBV13	TRBJ2-5	TGTGCCAGCAGCTTAGATAGCGGGGGGGCAGGTGAGACCCAGTACTTC	CASSLDSGGAGETQYF
NA	NA	TRBV19	TRBJ2-4	TGTGCCAGTAGTATAGACTATATAGGGGGGGTAGCCAAAAACATTCAGTACTTC	CASSIDYIGGVAKNIQYF
NA	NA	TRBV4-2	TRBJ1-1	TGTGCCAGCAGCCAAGATCGGGGGGGCTGGAACACTGAAGCTTTCTTT	CASSQDRGGWNTEAFF
NA	TRBD2	TRBV4-3	TRBJ2-7	TGCGCCAGCAGCCAAGGTAGCGGGGGGATCTACGAGCAGTACTTC	CASSQGSGGIYEQYF
NA	TRBD1	TRBV5-1	TRBJ2-3	TGCGCCAGCAGCTTGGCGGAGACAGGGGGCTTTACTAGCACAGATACGCAGTATTTT	CASSLAETGGFTSTDTQYF
NA	NA	TRBV9	TRBJ2-3	TGTGCCAGCAGCGTAGCCTCCGGGAGAGGGGGGGGCCCCACAGATACGCAGTATTTT	CASSVASGRGGGPTDTQYF
NA	NA	TRBV5-1	TRBJ1-1	TGCGCCAGCAGCTTGGGGGACACGAACACTGAAGCTTTCTTT	CASSLGDTNTEAFF